The TCR beta chain described here comes from a study of post-analysis software for immune sequencing data. As for the study in general: Disease trajectories encompassed relapsing-remitting, secondary progressive and progressive-relapsing multiple sclerosis. Study results and limitations: Normalized Chao1 diversity was significantly reduced in patients versus controls. Those samples that were prepared in the same batch co-clustered strongly by F measure. Controls showed lower frequencies than patients for roughly five TRBV segments, and TRBV5-6, TRBV5-1 and TRBV20-1 were among these.

Included in the TCR beta cDNA libraries were unique molecular identifiers. TCRdb reanalysed the PCR reads using MiXCR and keeps one entry per CDR3 protein. The sample lists about 820,000 distinct CDR3 sequences, under 70% occurring once. CDR3 length: 16 amino acids. Germline CDR1 SSHAT, CDR2 FNYEAQ (reference sequence). Comments on this clonotype: Its antigen is still unknown. The junction differs from germline at one of its ends, possibly a read error.

Sequencing input: blood. The clonotype comes from a girl aged 5-17 years with multiple sclerosis. The chain links TRBV7-7 to TRBJ2-2; 8 bases are a match to TRBD2. The CDR3: CASSPLHSGDTGELFF. The DNA for the CDR3 is TGTGCTAGCAGCCCTCTTCATAGCGGGGACACCGGGGAGCTGTTTTTT. Variable domain in full (rest from reference TRBV7-7 and TRBJ2-2): GAGVSQSPRYKVTKRGQDVTLRCDPISSHATLYWYQQALGQGPEFLTYFNYEAQPDKSGLPSDRFSAERPEGSISTLTIQRTEQRDSAMYRCASSPLHSGDTGELFFGEGSRLTVL.